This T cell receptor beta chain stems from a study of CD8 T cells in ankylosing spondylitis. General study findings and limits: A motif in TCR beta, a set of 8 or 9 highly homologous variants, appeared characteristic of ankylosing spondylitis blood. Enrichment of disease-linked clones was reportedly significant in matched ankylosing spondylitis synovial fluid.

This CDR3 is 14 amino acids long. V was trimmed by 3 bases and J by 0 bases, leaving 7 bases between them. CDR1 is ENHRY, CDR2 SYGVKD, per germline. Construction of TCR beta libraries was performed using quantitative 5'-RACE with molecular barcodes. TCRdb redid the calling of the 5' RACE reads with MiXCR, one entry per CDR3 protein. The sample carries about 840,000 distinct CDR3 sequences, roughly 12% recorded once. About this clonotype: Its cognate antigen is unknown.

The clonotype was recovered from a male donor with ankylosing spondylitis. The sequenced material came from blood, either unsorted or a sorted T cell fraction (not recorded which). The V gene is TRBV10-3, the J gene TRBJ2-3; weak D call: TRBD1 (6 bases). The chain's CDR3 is CAISEGQSTDTQYF. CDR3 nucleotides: TGTGCCATCAGTGAAGGACAGAGCACAGATACGCAGTATTTT.